The clone carrying this T cell receptor (beta chain) was picked up a small number of times. Its target is not known. TCRdb used MiXCR to reprocess the reads, holding one entry per CDR3 protein. The sample yields some 170,000 distinct CDR3 sequences, about a sixth seen once. The source of the sample is a study of T cell repertoires in cytomegalovirus infection. Across the whole study: Public signatures in TCR beta pointed to CMV infection and matching HLA type.

The study's findings and limits: The ex vivo response was dominated by HLA-C-restricted CMV-specific TCR beta clonotypes. Of the TCR beta families, the public ones yielded a cumulative frequency that identified carriers of CMV plus the relevant HLA.

The germline gives CDR1 MGHRA, CDR2 YSYEKL. The ends were cut back, 2 bases at V and 6 bases at J, with 16 bases in the middle. This CDR3 has 15 amino acids. This clonotype was obtained from a human donor in good health (CMV status not recorded). Some clones in this sample may be carry-over from other donors' samples. This sequence joins TRBV4-1 and TRBJ1-2; D is uncertain. Sequenced: CD8+ T cells from PBMCs. The CDR3 DNA reads as TGCGCCAGCAGCCAATCCGTCCGGGAAGGAGATGGCTACACCTTC. Protein: CASSQSVREGDGYTF.